This TCR beta chain was captured by sequencing in a study of cytomegalovirus exposure and HLA in healthy donors (dated by TCRdb to about 2017). In the study overall: According to an earlier analysis of a few hundred of the donors, about 180 million T cells yielded 117 million unique TCR beta sequences and around 300 Gb of sequence data. Along with the roughly 700-subject first cohort, a separate validation cohort of 120 different subjects was used. The study aimed to test whether signatures of past pathogen exposure could be identified by cataloging public T cell receptors. A later analysis re-analyzed previously published TCR beta repertoires from several hundred donors and added high-resolution HLA genotyping to study TCR occurrence patterns. An earlier analysis of 587 of the donors applied high-throughput TCR beta sequencing to assess whether each TCR beta V gene segment acted as functional or pseudogenic. Donor age, sex, ethnicity and CMV serostatus were compiled alongside the repertoire data. Among 350 to 400 genotyped donors of the cohort, an average of approximately 240,000 unique TCR beta nucleotide sequences were sequenced per donor, around a sixth of them non-productive. HLA typing included class I and class II loci at four-digit resolution. The study used immunosequencing to profile the T cell repertoires of several hundred subjects and linked those repertoires to cytomegalovirus serostatus. To predict cytomegalovirus infection status, the study combined high-throughput TCR immunosequencing, statistical association of individual TCRs with disease status, and machine learning. The number of donors typed differed by locus, with about 629-640 for A, B, C, DRB1 and DQB1, around 500 for DQA1, 600 to 610 for DPA1, and approximately 470 for DPB1. The genetic ancestry cluster associated with self-reported Caucasian donors included about 81% of the 398 genotyped donors. In the later analysis, no new phenotypic data were used to find candidate immune exposures; instead, reliance was placed on TCR beta sequences and their occurrence across donors. Every discovery cohort repertoire had been produced on one sequencing platform. About 330 gigabases of sequencing data and 91 million or so unique TCR sequences made up an early release that covered about 640 HLA-typed donors. Several DR-DQ haplotypes were treated as single units for association and clustering because of strong linkage in the cohort. Genome-wide SNP genotypes for about 55% of the roughly 670 donors were used in a later genetic analysis, which treated that subset as a discovery cohort.

Library preparation was by the immunoSEQ multiplex PCR assay. For the multiplex PCR, a mixture combining 60 forward primers for TCR Vbeta segments and 13 reverse primers for TCR Jbeta segments was used. The CDR3 region of rearranged TCR beta genes was amplified from genomic DNA by a multiplex PCR assay. The Illumina HiSeq System was used to sequence the amplified TCR beta libraries as 87-base-pair reads. The paper's data handling went like this. Across the 600 to 700 repertoires, a later analysis counted approximately 83 million unique TCR beta chains, 8.5 million to 12 million of which were shared by at least two donors. Raw reads were error-corrected and collapsed into unique sequences with a nearest-neighbor algorithm that merged closely related sequences to remove PCR and sequencing errors. Alignment of CDR3 sequences to IMGT reference sequences was used to assign V, D and J gene segments. For a sequence to be retained, at least a six-nucleotide match to both a V gene segment and a J gene segment was required. A rearrangement was called productive if the CDR3 had no stop codons and remained in frame with V and J, and every other rearrangement was called non-productive. Following IMGT convention, CDR3 was defined as the stretch from the second conserved V-encoded cysteine up to the conserved J-encoded phenylalanine. The earlier analysis of about 590 of the donors excluded sequences that lacked an unambiguous match to a single V gene segment. An earlier analysis of a few hundred of the donors called V segments functional above 56.7% productive rearrangements and segregating when the between-donor standard deviation exceeded 5%. To diagnose cytomegalovirus status from the catalog of TCR beta chain sequences, a statistical classification framework was built. In a later analysis, TCR nucleotide sequences were compared against IMGT/GENE-DB human TR gene sequences so that V and J genes could be assigned. Using the TCRdist pipeline, a later analysis assigned CDR3 sequences along with most-parsimonious VDJ recombination scenarios. In a later analysis, every TCR beta chain was defined by the combination of its CDR3 amino acid sequence and its V-gene family, and reads without a unique V-gene family were dropped. As a way to deal with suspected cross-contamination and a sequencing artifact, a later analysis dropped 640 or so nucleotide sequences that were highly shared and had low generation probability. In a later analysis, a clonal expansion index was calculated for each public chain from normalized within-repertoire ranks of inferred template counts. In a later analysis, generation probabilities were computed using a VDJ recombination model fitted to out-of-frame rearrangements, and the results were checked against IGoR. A later analysis scored TCR-TCR, TCR-HLA and TCR-CMV co-occurrence with hypergeometric tests, applying a repertoire-size bias correction to TCR pairs. To estimate false discovery rates, a later analysis permuted the HLA or CMV assignments 20 times. In a later analysis, co-occurring TCRs were grouped using DBSCAN, with TCRdist sequence similarity added in when clustering inside HLA-allele-positive subsets. Repertoires with fewer than 30,000 or more than 120,000 public chains, plus five repertoires with anomalous nucleotide sharing, were excluded from co-occurrence clustering. Entries here come from immuneACCESS through TCRdb and include only in-frame sequences with V and J called. Some clones fail to appear in such tables; in the studies checked, an unresolved V gene covers under half of the shortfall, and the cause of the remainder is unknown. D and trimming come from the DNA, and the V and J calls and clone size come from that table. Recorded for this sample are 150,000 to 200,000 clones; roughly 74% of them occurred a single time. The leading ten clones occupy approximately 6% of the sample.

The junction carries 17 bases between V and J, which are trimmed by 10 bases and 0 bases respectively. Taken from the germline V gene, the CDR1 and CDR2 loops are SGHTS and YDEGEE. The CDR3 runs 15 amino acids, cysteine and phenylalanine included. CDR3 DNA only is kept here, 45 bases in frame from base 1. This clone was counted between two and nine times. It lacks a known antigen. There are no base qualities to consult, and no much larger clone falls within one base. General study outcomes and caveats: This cohort had only TCR beta chains sequenced, and the lack of alpha or paired-chain data limited which features could be detected. A further reported finding was that TCR beta sequences accurately predicted the HLA-A and HLA-B alleles for most subjects in the first cohort. Linkage disequilibrium might explain the correlated functional status among segregating V segments, but an unknown experimental factor could not be excluded. According to a later analysis, TCR association rates differed among HLA loci, with DRB1 alleles showing the most associated TCRs and HLA-C alleles showing the fewest. In a later genetic analysis, fewer N-insertions in productive TCRs were reported among donors in an Asian-associated ancestry cluster than the roughly 710-donor mean. Most TCR sequences were seen in very few donors, while some public TCRs were found in many individuals. Because HLA typing was missing for some donors at each locus, association tests included only the typed subset. In both the original and validation cohorts, the classifier was reported to diagnose cytomegalovirus status with high specificity and sensitivity. For the cohort, immune exposure information was limited to CMV serostatus. In vitro tests confirmed that a few of the cytomegalovirus-associated TCR beta chains recognize cytomegalovirus antigens. When HLA alleles, especially DR and DQ, strongly co-occurred, attributing TCR associations to individual alleles was difficult. In a later analysis, about 17,000 TCR beta sequences were associated with specific HLA alleles at a false discovery rate of 0.05. Most CMV-associated TCR beta chains appeared to be HLA-restricted in a later analysis, and the HLA associations seemed to be driven largely by CMV exposure. In a later genetic analysis, a missense DCLRE1C variant was associated with V-gene and J-gene trimming of TCR beta chains, and the association was replicated in an independent cohort. In an earlier analysis of under 600 of the donors, most TCR beta V segments were observed in productive rearrangements about 87% or about 30% of the time, broadly matching IMGT annotations. The sequencing pipeline was judged likely to have produced a cluster of highly shared sequence variants as a technical artifact. Roughly uniform sequencing depth across donors was assumed in presence/absence analyses, although this assumption may not hold. The study gave a list of under 200 TCR beta chains associated with cytomegalovirus. Several of the top co-occurrence clusters appeared to be linked to parvovirus B19, influenza, CMV and Epstein-Barr virus, according to a later analysis. The earlier analysis of fewer than 750 of the donors excluded approximately 17 rarely observed V segments, including chromosome 9 orphons, because counts were too low. The 87-base-pair reads could not distinguish some IMGT-functional V segments, including TRBV6-2 and TRBV6-3, so those segments were excluded. In a later analysis, HLA-associated TCR beta chains showed more clonal expansion and lower generation probabilities than non-associated chains that were equally common. The authors suggested that the approach could potentially be extended to other disease states and immunological phenotypes.

The cohort was made up of roughly 670 healthy bone marrow donors. All cohort members were sampled while nominally healthy, although unrecorded immune exposures were likely present. The donor tested CMV seropositive, placing the donor among the 289 seropositive members of the cohort. Every donor gave a peripheral blood sample, and the peripheral blood mononuclear cells from that sample were used for TCR beta sequencing. Genomic DNA extraction from the blood cell samples was performed with the Qiagen DNeasy Blood Extraction Kit. The receptor chain draws on TRBV5-8 and TRBJ1-5; the D gene is perhaps TRBD1, from 5 matching bases. The sequencing sample was made of PBMCs. This clonotype originated in a woman aged 25 to 39 in good health and CMV-seropositive. The CDR3 reads CAAGRGDSSNQPQHF. The nucleotides are TGTGCCGCAGGGCGGGGGGACTCTAGCAATCAGCCCCAGCATTTT.